This T cell receptor beta chain came from a study of T cell clonotyping in hematopoietic cell transplantation. Trimming took 4 bases from V and 6 from J, leaving 12 bases between them. Germline CDR1 SQVTM, CDR2 ANQGSEA. This CDR3 has 12 amino acids. Only in-frame clones appear in the TCRdb table, and some are missing; sequencing was by immunoSEQ multiplex PCR. The sample records 25,000 to 35,000 clones, about 92% being singletons. Time point: recipient sample about 28 days before transplant, after cytoreduction. J is TRBJ1-2 and V is TRBV29-1; D gene unclear. The origin of this receptor is a man aged 45 to 65 with acute myeloid leukemia. Some clones in this sample may be carry-over from other donors' samples. The material was peripheral blood mononuclear cells, obtained before stem cell transplant. Here the CDR3 DNA reads TGCAGCGTTGCTTCTGGGGTCCATGGCTACACCTTC. Its protein product is CSVASGVHGYTF.